Each of the 10 T cell receptor beta chains below was sequenced from the same sample in a study of shared clonotypes between healthy human individuals. Sequencing used immunoSEQ multiplex PCR; TCRdb keeps in-frame clones, though not all of them. Of about 980,000 clones in the sample, more than 75% were seen once. The specimen was memory CD4+ T cells sorted from blood. This sample's subset: CD45RA-negative fraction. The receptor source for this set is a man younger than 30 in good health.

Of note for this clone: An end of the junction does not agree with germline; a read error may underlie this. The chain combines TRBV7-3 with TRBJ1-5, with D tentatively TRBD1 (5 bases). Germline loops: CDR1 SGHTA, CDR2 FQGTGA. The CDR3 has 14 amino acids. CDR3 region: CASICKGPNQPQHF. CDR3 nucleotide sequence: TGTGCGAGCATCTGTAAGGGGCCCAATCAGCCCCAGCATTTT.

This clone was picked up one time. This chain connects TRBV4-1 to TRBJ1-5; no clear D gene. The CDR3 length is 16 residues. CDR1 is MGHRA, CDR2 YSYEKL, per germline. Trimming removed 5 bases from V and 1 base from J, with 15 bases in between. CDR3 sequence (DNA): TGCGCCAGCAGCGCGCTGCCAGGCGCCAGCAATCAGCCCCAGCATTTT. This codes for CASSALPGASNQPQHF.

The genes are TRBV4-3 and TRBJ2-7; the D is unclear. The CDR3 has 15 residues. The germline gives CDR1 LGHNA, CDR2 YSLEER. V was trimmed by 4 bases and J by 8 bases, leaving 21 bases between them. CDR3 sequence: CASSLSSDLRKQQYF. Here the CDR3 DNA reads TGCGCCAGCAGCCTTTCTTCAGACCTCAGGAAACAGCAGTACTTC.

The chain is built from TRBV29-1 and TRBJ2-7; D not resolved. Germline V CDR1 and CDR2: SQVTM, ANQGSEA. The germline V and J ends were trimmed by 8 bases and 3 bases, with 17 bases remaining between them. CDR3 length equals 13 residues. This chain's CDR3 is CSPRFQIFYEQYF. CDR3 nucleotide sequence: TGCAGCCCTAGGTTCCAGATCTTCTACGAGCAGTACTTC.

The V call is TRBV29-1, the J call TRBJ2-5, with TRBD2 identical over 9 bases. Looked up from germline, CDR1 is SQVTM and CDR2 is ANQGSEA. The CDR3 is 15 residues long. Germline trimming cut 0 bases from V and 3 bases from J; bases unmatched to any gene: 5. CDR3 region: CSVEDWPSGEETQYF. In nucleotides, the CDR3 is TGCAGCGTTGAAGATTGGCCTAGCGGGGAAGAGACCCAGTACTTC.

CDR3 DNA sequence: TGTGCCAGCAGCTTAGCGGGGGGGTCGTACCAAGAGACCCAGTACTTC. Encoded protein: CASSLAGGSYQETQYF. The chain employs TRBV7-9 and TRBJ2-5; TRBD2 matches 7 bases. Trimming cost V 0 bases and J 0 bases; bases outside gene matches: 4. Germline loops: CDR1 SEHNR, CDR2 FQNEAQ (reference sequence). The CDR3 is 16 residues long.

This clone was detected a few times. This chain connects TRBV10-3 to TRBJ2-1, with 7 bases that match TRBD1. The CDR3 length is 15 residues. The V segment lost 0 bases and the J segment 5 bases; nucleotides outside the gene matches: 4. Germline V gives CDR1 ENHRY, CDR2 SYGVKD. CDR3: CAISESTQGNNEQFF. In nucleotides, the CDR3 is TGTGCCATCAGTGAGTCAACACAGGGGAACAATGAGCAGTTCTTC.

The table lists this clone with a few counts. V usage is TRBV9 and J usage is TRBJ1-1, with D perhaps TRBD1 (6 bases). Germline CDR1 is SGDLS and CDR2 is YYNGEE. The CDR3 totals 14 residues. Trimming left V 3 bases short and J 1 base short, with 10 bases between. Here the CDR3 reads CASSDIQGNTEAFF. DNA of the CDR3: TGTGCCAGCAGCGACATACAGGGGAACACTGAAGCTTTCTTT.

This clone was seen only once. This chain links TRBV10-2 with TRBJ2-7; D call uncertain. The ends were cut back, 7 bases at V and 0 bases at J, with 13 bases in the middle. CDR1 and CDR2 from the germline V gene are WSHSY and SAAADI. The CDR3 totals 14 residues. The CDR3 reads CASTPLRSSYEQYF. CDR3 bases: TGCGCCAGCACCCCTTTGCGAAGCTCCTACGAGCAGTACTTC.

This clone was observed a handful of times. The CDR3 here is CASSAEGFGDTQYF. The CDR3 DNA reads as TGTGCCAGCAGTGCTGAGGGATTCGGAGATACGCAGTATTTT. The chain recombines TRBV6-1 with TRBJ2-3; perhaps TRBD2 as D (5 bases). Per germline, CDR1 MNHNS and CDR2 SASEGT. Trimming pared 4 bases from V and 5 bases from J, leaving 13 bases between. CDR3 size: 14 residues.